This T cell receptor beta chain comes out of a study of blood T cell repertoires in COVID-19. On the study more broadly: Sources were T cells, B-cell-depleted T cells, or PBMCs; the material itself was cDNA or gDNA.

CDR1 and CDR2 from the germline V gene are GTSNPN and SVGIG (reference sequence). The CDR3 runs to 12 residues. The V gene lost 5 bases and the J gene lost 4 bases, with 11 bases spanning the gap. Under the authors' procedure: Reference gene primer amplification gave estimated nucleated cell counts. TCRdb's table, derived via immunoSEQ multiplex PCR, lists solely in-frame clones and lacks some. The V and J calls and clone size are taken from that table; D and trimming were inferred from the DNA. The data hold 97,000 or so clones, with 82% observed a single time. What was sequenced was peripheral blood. V and J are TRBV30 and TRBJ2-5, with unresolved D. This TCR derives from a man between 70 and 80 years old with active or convalescent COVID-19. The CDR3 sequence is CAWAPSPETQYF. In DNA, the CDR3 is TGTGCCTGGGCCCCAAGCCCAGAGACCCAGTACTTC.